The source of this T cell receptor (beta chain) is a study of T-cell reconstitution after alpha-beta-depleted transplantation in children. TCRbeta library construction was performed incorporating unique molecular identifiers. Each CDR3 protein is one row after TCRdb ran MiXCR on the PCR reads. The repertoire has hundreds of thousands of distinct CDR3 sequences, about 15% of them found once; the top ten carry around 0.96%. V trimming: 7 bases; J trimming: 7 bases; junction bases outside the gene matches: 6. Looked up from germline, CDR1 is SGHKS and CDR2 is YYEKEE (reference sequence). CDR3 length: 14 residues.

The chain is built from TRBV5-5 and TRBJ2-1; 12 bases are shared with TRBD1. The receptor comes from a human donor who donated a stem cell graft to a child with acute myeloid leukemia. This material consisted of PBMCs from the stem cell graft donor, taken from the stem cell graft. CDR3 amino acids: CASFGTGGFNEQFF. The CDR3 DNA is TGTGCCAGCTTCGGGACAGGGGGCTTTAATGAGCAGTTCTTC.